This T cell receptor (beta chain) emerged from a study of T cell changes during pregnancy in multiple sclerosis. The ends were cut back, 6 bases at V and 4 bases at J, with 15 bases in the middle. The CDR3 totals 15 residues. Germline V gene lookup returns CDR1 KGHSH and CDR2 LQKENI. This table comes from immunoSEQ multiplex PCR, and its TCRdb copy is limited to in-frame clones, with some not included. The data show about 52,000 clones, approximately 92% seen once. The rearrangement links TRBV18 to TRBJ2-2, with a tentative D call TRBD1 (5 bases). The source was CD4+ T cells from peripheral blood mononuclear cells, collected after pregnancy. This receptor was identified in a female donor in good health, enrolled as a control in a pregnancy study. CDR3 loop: CASSGAARFTGELFF. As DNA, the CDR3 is TGTGCCAGCTCTGGGGCGGCTAGATTCACCGGGGAGCTGTTTTTT. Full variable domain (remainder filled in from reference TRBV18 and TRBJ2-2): NAGVMQNPRHLVRRRGQEARLRCSPMKGHSHVYWYRQLPEEGLKFMVYLQKENIIDESGMPKERFSAEFPKEGPSILRIQQVVRGDSAAYFCASSGAARFTGELFFGEGSRLTVL.